This TCR beta chain is drawn from a study of OX40 agonist ivuxolimab in advanced cancers. Study-wide context: Partial responses, seen in three patients, involved one hepatocellular carcinoma and two cutaneous melanomas. Study-wide results and limits: CD4+ T cells averaged fewer expanded clones than CD8+ T cells. Nonresponders, in some cases, also had low normalized T-cell clonal expansion. Antigen specificity was not determined for the expanded peripheral T cells.

Assay: immunoSEQ multiplex PCR; the TCRdb copy retains only in-frame clones and omits some. The sample comprises approximately 79,000 clones, 70% to 90% of which are singletons, and just over 2.5% rests with the top ten. V was cut by 0 bases and J by 8 bases, with 12 bases left in between. The CDR3 covers 15 residues. Germline CDR1 is SGDLS and CDR2 is YYNGEE. This clone is a singleton in its sample. Its antigen remains unknown. V is TRBV9 and J is TRBJ1-6; no clear D. The input for sequencing was CD4+ or CD8+ T cells sorted from blood, taken in a trial of the OX40 agonist ivuxolimab. This sequence originates from an adult with an advanced solid tumor such as melanoma, head and neck, liver or kidney cancer. The CDR3 nucleotides read TGTGCCAGCAGCGTAGCGGGAGGTTGGGATTCACCCCTCCACTTT. Translation: CASSVAGGWDSPLHF. The variable domain in full, with the rest retrieved from reference TRBV9 and TRBJ1-6, is DSGVTQTPKHLITATGQRVTLRCSPRSGDLSVYWYQQSLDQGLQFLIQYYNGEERAKGNILERFSAQQFPDLHSELNLSSLELGDSALYFCASSVAGGWDSPLHFGNGTRLTVT.